This TCR beta chain was captured in a study of T cells in Graves' hyperthyroidism and ophthalmopathy. V was trimmed by 6 bases and J by 4 bases, leaving 13 bases between them. From germline, CDR1 is DFQATT and CDR2 SNEGSKA (reference sequence). The length of the CDR3 is 13 residues. Ten or more counts support this clonotype. The antigen is undetermined. Amplification of TCR beta CDR3 regions was performed using RNA transcripts as template. During a first-round RT-PCR of the TCR CDR3, the HTBI primer set was used. TCRdb re-called the multiplex PCR reads with MiXCR, one entry per CDR3 protein. The sample carries under 400,000 distinct CDR3 sequences, around 14% recorded once. Whole-study findings and limits: Blood samples included most of the expanded thyroid clonotypes exceeding 0.001. Ophthalmopathy stood apart from stable hyperthyroidism in a 13 V-J model.

Exclusion criteria comprised uncontrolled infection, other autoimmune disease, pregnancy or lactation. From 8.5 to 10 ml of fresh peripheral blood, PBMCs were isolated. The chain carries TRBV20-1 and TRBJ1-5; D is perhaps TRBD1 (5 bases). The sequence derives from a woman aged 60 to 75 with Graves' hyperthyroidism. The sequenced material came from blood. DNA for the CDR3: TGCAGTGCGATCCGGGAGGGGAATCAGCCCCAGCATTTT. Its protein product is CSAIREGNQPQHF.